This entry lists 26 T cell receptor beta chains sequenced from one sample in a study of blood T cell repertoires in COVID-19. The protocol was immunoSEQ multiplex PCR, while the TCRdb copy is restricted to in-frame clones and leaves out a portion. The sample yields about 170,000 clones, around 84% seen once. The sample taken for sequencing was peripheral blood. These receptors originate from a man aged 50 to 59 with active or convalescent COVID-19.

The DNA of the CDR3 is TGTGCCAGCAGTAAGTCCGGCACTGAAGCTTTCTTT. Encoded protein: CASSKSGTEAFF. The V call is TRBV6-5, the J call TRBJ1-1; D not certain. Germline V gene sequence: CDR1 MNHEY, CDR2 SVGAGI. The CDR3 runs to 12 residues. The germline V and J ends were trimmed by 5 bases and 4 bases, with 8 bases remaining between them.

The chain recombines TRBV9 with TRBJ2-3, with 9 bases aligning to TRBD1. This CDR3 contains 16 residues. Germline CDR1 and CDR2: SGDLS and YYNGEE. J lost 4 bases, V lost 0 bases, and 6 bases had no gene match. CDR3 residues: CASSVAGQGGSDTQYF. As DNA, the CDR3 is TGTGCCAGCAGCGTAGCGGGACAGGGTGGATCAGATACGCAGTATTTT.

The chain links TRBV11-3 to TRBJ1-5; D is unclear. Between the trimmed V and J ends, which lost 5 bases and 6 bases, there was a span of 11 bases. The germline gives CDR1 SGHNT, CDR2 YENEEA. The CDR3 is made up of 13 amino acids. The CDR3 protein is CASSPDFSQPQHF. CDR3 nucleotide sequence: TGTGCCAGCAGCCCAGACTTTAGTCAGCCCCAGCATTTT.

The chain employs TRBV6-2 or TRBV6-3 and TRBJ2-7; 9 bases are shared with TRBD2. Germline V gives CDR1 MNHEY, CDR2 SVGEGT. The CDR3 extends over 14 amino acids. Unmatched junction bases numbered 1, after V lost 2 bases and J lost 2 bases. The CDR3 spells CASSYPSGTYEQYF. The CDR3 DNA is TGTGCCAGCAGTTACCCTAGCGGGACCTACGAGCAGTACTTC.

The chain carries TRBV6-5 and TRBJ1-5, with D perhaps matching TRBD1 (5 bases). The V and J ends lost 3 bases and 7 bases respectively, with 16 bases between them. This CDR3 is 15 amino acids long. Per germline, CDR1 MNHEY and CDR2 SVGAGI. The CDR3 nucleotides are TGTGCCAGCAGTTATGGATGGCAGGGTGGCCAGCCCCAGCATTTT. Its translation: CASSYGWQGGQPQHF.

This chain connects TRBV5-3 to TRBJ2-2, with TRBD2 identical over 7 bases. TRBV5-3 is filed as an ORF, its function uncertain. The CDR3 has 18 amino acids. V lost 5 bases to trimming and J lost 2 bases; unmatched junction nucleotides: 15. Here the CDR3 DNA reads TGTGCCAGAAGTCCGAAGGTGGGGCGGGAGTCCAACACCGGGGAGCTGTTTTTT. Its translation is CARSPKVGRESNTGELFF.

This chain joins TRBV28 and TRBJ1-2; no clear D gene. Germline lookup yields CDR1 MDHEN and CDR2 SYDVKM. Trimming took 1 base from V and 8 from J, leaving 11 bases between them. The CDR3 extends over 13 amino acids. Written as DNA, the CDR3 is TGTGCCAGCAGTTTATCGCAGGCCGTGGGCTACACCTTC. Translation gives CASSLSQAVGYTF.

This clone came up once. The V and J genes are TRBV6-1 and TRBJ2-3, with 11 bases lining up with TRBD2. Germline V gene data show CDR1 as MNHNS and CDR2 as SASEGT. This CDR3 comprises 16 residues. V shed 4 bases and J 6 bases; nucleotides not matched to a gene: 9. CDR3 region: CASSVRLAGGGDTQYF. CDR3 DNA sequence: TGTGCCAGCAGTGTGAGGCTAGCGGGGGGAGGGGATACGCAGTATTTT.

V gene TRBV30 combines with J gene TRBJ2-1, with no clear D. This CDR3 comprises 15 residues. Germline-derived CDR1 and CDR2 are GTSNPN and SVGIG (reference sequence). V was trimmed by 5 bases and J by 0 bases, leaving 14 bases between them. CDR3 DNA: TGTGCCTGGCCCCCACCCAGCGACTCCTACAATGAGCAGTTCTTC. This codes for CAWPPPSDSYNEQFF.

The V and J genes are TRBV4-2 and TRBJ1-2, with 11 bases identical to TRBD1. The CDR3 totals 18 residues. Germline CDR1 LGHNA, CDR2 YNFKEQ. The ends lost 0 bases at V and 0 bases at J; junction bases unmatched: 6. The CDR3 protein is CASSQEDRGPTANYGYTF. The DNA for the CDR3 is TGTGCCAGCAGCCAAGAGGACAGGGGGCCCACTGCTAACTATGGCTACACCTTC.

The chain couples TRBV19 to TRBJ2-2; D remains unclear. The CDR3 is 14 residues long. Per germline, CDR1 LNHDA and CDR2 SQIVND (reference sequence). With 5 bases removed from V and 6 bases from J, the gap between germline ends came to 13 bases. CDR3 amino acids: CASSLAAVAGELFF. The DNA for the CDR3 is TGTGCCAGTAGTCTCGCGGCGGTTGCCGGGGAGCTGTTTTTT.

V is TRBV5-5 and J is TRBJ1-6, with TRBD1 matching 8 bases. Trimming cost V 2 bases and J 9 bases; bases outside gene matches: 7. Per germline, CDR1 SGHKS and CDR2 YYEKEE (reference sequence). The CDR3 runs to 15 residues. CDR3 bases: TGTGCCAGCAGCTTACCCGACAGGGGAGTTTCACCCCTCCACTTT. It encodes CASSLPDRGVSPLHF.

The sample holds one count of this clone. The chain recombines TRBV7-9 with TRBJ1-2; 8 bases map to TRBD1. The length of the CDR3 is 14 residues. Germline lookup yields CDR1 SEHNR and CDR2 FQNEAQ (reference sequence). The J segment lost 8 bases and the V segment lost 6 bases, leaving 11 bases of the junction unmatched. The CDR3 sequence: CASSPSGGLGGYTF. The CDR3 coding sequence is TGTGCCAGCAGTCCATCAGGGGGCCTCGGGGGCTACACCTTC. Variable domain in full (rest from reference TRBV7-9 and TRBJ1-2): DTGVSQNPRHKITKRGQNVTFRCDPISEHNRLYWYRQTLGQGPEFLTYFQNEAQLEKSRLLSDRFSAERPKGSFSTLEIQRTEQGDSAMYLCASSPSGGLGGYTFGSGTRLTVV.

The J gene is TRBJ1-2, the V gene TRBV2; D ambiguous. The CDR3 length is 12 residues. The germline V gene has CDR1 SNHLY and CDR2 FYNNEI. The V and J ends lost 0 bases and 7 bases respectively, with 6 bases between them. Here the CDR3 reads CASSEAGSGYTF. Written as DNA, the CDR3 is TGTGCCAGCAGTGAAGCCGGGTCTGGCTACACCTTC.

The CDR3 region has the DNA TGTGCCAGCAGCCTGGGACAGCTAGGAGGCTACACCTTC. Translating it yields CASSLGQLGGYTF. This chain joins TRBV11-2 and TRBJ1-2; 7 bases align to TRBD1. Per germline, CDR1 SGHAT and CDR2 FQNNGV. The CDR3 spans 13 residues. Trimming at V came to 5 bases and at J to 8 bases, leaving 8 bases not matched to a gene.

V is TRBV5-6 and J is TRBJ1-3; TRBD1 agrees at 7 bases. The CDR3 sequence is 16 residues long. Germline V gives CDR1 SGHDT, CDR2 YYEEEE. V shed 2 bases and J 0 bases; nucleotides not matched to a gene: 5. In DNA form, the CDR3 reads TGTGCCAGCAGCTTAACCGGGACAGACTCTGGAAACACCATATATTTT. Translated, it gives CASSLTGTDSGNTIYF.

The gene calls are TRBV15 and TRBJ2-1; TRBD2 aligns across 9 bases. This CDR3 comprises 15 residues. The junction had 7 bases not matched to a gene; V was cut back by 2 bases and J by 8 bases. CDR1 and CDR2 from the germline V gene are LNHNV and YYDKDF (reference sequence). The CDR3 region is CATSRSGTSLHEQFF. In nucleotides, the CDR3 is TGTGCCACCAGCAGATCCGGGACTAGCCTCCATGAGCAGTTCTTC.

Within the sample, this clone is large. The genes are TRBV25-1 and TRBJ1-6; a possible D gene is TRBD1 (5 bases). CDR3 size: 14 residues. CDR1 and CDR2 (germline): MGHDK, SYGVNS. Trimming left V 5 bases short and J 9 bases short, with 14 bases between. The CDR3 is CASSLIGTSSPLHF. CDR3 in DNA: TGTGCCAGCAGTTTAATTGGGACTAGTTCACCCCTCCACTTT.

The CDR3 loop is CASSYRTSGGSYEQYF. The DNA of the CDR3 is TGCGCCAGCAGCTATCGGACTAGCGGGGGTTCCTACGAGCAGTACTTC. The gene calls are TRBV4-1 and TRBJ2-7, with 13 bases identical to TRBD2. Germline V gene sequence: CDR1 MGHRA, CDR2 YSYEKL. The length of the CDR3 is 16 residues. V shed 5 bases, J shed 1 base, and the junction held 5 bases outside the gene matches.

V is TRBV5-8 and J is TRBJ1-3; perhaps TRBD1 as D (6 bases). Deletions cut 1 base from V and 3 bases from J, with 8 bases between. Germline V gene data show CDR1 as SGHTS and CDR2 as YDEGEE. This CDR3 has 14 amino acids. Written as DNA, the CDR3 is TGTGCCAGCAGCTTGTCAGGGGATGGAAACACCATATATTTT. This codes for CASSLSGDGNTIYF.

The chain employs TRBV7-9 and TRBJ1-1; D uncertain. The V end was cut by 7 bases, the J end by 3 bases, with 15 bases between. CDR3 size: 14 residues. Germline CDR1 and CDR2: SEHNR and FQNEAQ (reference sequence). Here the CDR3 reads CASTSDSTDTEAFF. CDR3 DNA sequence: TGTGCCAGCACCTCCGACTCGACCGACACTGAAGCTTTCTTT. The full variable domain, completed using reference TRBV7-9 and TRBJ1-1, is DTGVSQNPRHKITKRGQNVTFRCDPISEHNRLYWYRQTLGQGPEFLTYFQNEAQLEKSRLLSDRFSAERPKGSFSTLEIQRTEQGDSAMYLCASTSDSTDTEAFFGQGTRLTVV.

This sequence joins TRBV4-2 and TRBJ2-1; TRBD1 matches at 7 bases. The CDR3 length is 15 residues. The V gene's germline CDR1 is LGHNA and CDR2 YNFKEQ. J lost 5 bases, V lost 1 base, and 5 bases had no gene match. CDR3 residues: CASSQGQGVNNEQFF. CDR3 DNA sequence: TGTGCCAGCAGCCAAGGGCAGGGGGTCAACAATGAGCAGTTCTTC.

The gene calls are TRBV7-2 and TRBJ2-7; the match to TRBD2 covers 15 bases. Germline V gene sequence: CDR1 SGHTA, CDR2 FQGNSA. The CDR3 contains 16 residues. J lost 5 bases, V lost 3 bases, and 5 bases had no gene match. CDR3 DNA sequence: TGTGCCAGCAGCTTGAGGACTAGCGGGGGGGCCCACGAGCAGTACTTC. Encoded protein: CASSLRTSGGAHEQYF.

This rearrangement joins TRBV5-1 to TRBJ1-2; the D gene is possibly TRBD1 (6 bases). CDR3 length: 18 amino acids. The V end was cut by 0 bases, the J end by 5 bases, with 23 bases between. The germline gives CDR1 SGHRS, CDR2 YFSETQ. This CDR3 is CASSLGLGTRILTYGYTF. DNA of the CDR3: TGCGCCAGCAGCTTGGGGCTGGGGACACGAATACTCACTTATGGCTACACCTTC.

The chain employs TRBV6-5 and TRBJ2-1; the match to TRBD1 covers 7 bases. The length of the CDR3 is 15 residues. Trimming took 2 bases from V and 4 from J; bases not matched to a gene: 5. Germline V gene lookup returns CDR1 MNHEY and CDR2 SVGAGI. The CDR3 here is CASSYEGQRYNEQFF. Here the CDR3 DNA reads TGTGCCAGCAGTTACGAGGGACAGCGTTACAATGAGCAGTTCTTC.

This chain joins TRBV27 and TRBJ1-2, with D perhaps matching TRBD1 (5 bases). V was cut by 5 bases and J by 2 bases, with 18 bases left in between. CDR3 length: 16 residues. Germline V CDR1 and CDR2: MNHEY, SMNVEV (reference sequence). The CDR3 DNA follows: TGTGCCAGCAGTCCCACCGGGTGGAGGGACAACTATGGCTACACCTTC. This encodes CASSPTGWRDNYGYTF.